The sequence of this T cell receptor (beta chain) was determined in a study of blood T cell repertoires in COVID-19. There are 16 residues in the CDR3. V was trimmed by 6 bases and J by 6 bases, leaving 22 bases between them. Germline values: CDR1 MNHEY, CDR2 SVGEGT. TCRdb's copy holds only in-frame clones and misses some; the assay was immunoSEQ multiplex PCR. Of about 150,000 clones in the sample, roughly four fifths were seen once. V gene TRBV6-2 or TRBV6-3 combines with J gene TRBJ2-3; possible D gene TRBD1, 6 bases. The TCR comes from a human donor with acute or convalescent COVID-19. The donor label of this sample is uncertain. Sample: peripheral blood. CDR3 DNA sequence: TGTGCCAGCAGCCCCATCCAGGCTGAGAGGGGGGATACGCAGTATTTT. It yields the protein CASSPIQAERGDTQYF.